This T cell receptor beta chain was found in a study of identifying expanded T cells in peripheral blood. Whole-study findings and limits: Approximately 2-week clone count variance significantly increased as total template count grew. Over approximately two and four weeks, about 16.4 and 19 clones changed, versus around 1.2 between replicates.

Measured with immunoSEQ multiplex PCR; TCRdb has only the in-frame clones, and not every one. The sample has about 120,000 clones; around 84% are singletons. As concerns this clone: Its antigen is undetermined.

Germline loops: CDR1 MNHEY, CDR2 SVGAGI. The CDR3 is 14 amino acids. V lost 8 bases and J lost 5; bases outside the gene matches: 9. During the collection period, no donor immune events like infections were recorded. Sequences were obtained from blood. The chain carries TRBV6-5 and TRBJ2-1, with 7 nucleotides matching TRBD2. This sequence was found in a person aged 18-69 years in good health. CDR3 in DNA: TGTGCCAGCGGGGGGGTATTCGAGGACAATGAGCAGTTCTTC. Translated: CASGGVFEDNEQFF.